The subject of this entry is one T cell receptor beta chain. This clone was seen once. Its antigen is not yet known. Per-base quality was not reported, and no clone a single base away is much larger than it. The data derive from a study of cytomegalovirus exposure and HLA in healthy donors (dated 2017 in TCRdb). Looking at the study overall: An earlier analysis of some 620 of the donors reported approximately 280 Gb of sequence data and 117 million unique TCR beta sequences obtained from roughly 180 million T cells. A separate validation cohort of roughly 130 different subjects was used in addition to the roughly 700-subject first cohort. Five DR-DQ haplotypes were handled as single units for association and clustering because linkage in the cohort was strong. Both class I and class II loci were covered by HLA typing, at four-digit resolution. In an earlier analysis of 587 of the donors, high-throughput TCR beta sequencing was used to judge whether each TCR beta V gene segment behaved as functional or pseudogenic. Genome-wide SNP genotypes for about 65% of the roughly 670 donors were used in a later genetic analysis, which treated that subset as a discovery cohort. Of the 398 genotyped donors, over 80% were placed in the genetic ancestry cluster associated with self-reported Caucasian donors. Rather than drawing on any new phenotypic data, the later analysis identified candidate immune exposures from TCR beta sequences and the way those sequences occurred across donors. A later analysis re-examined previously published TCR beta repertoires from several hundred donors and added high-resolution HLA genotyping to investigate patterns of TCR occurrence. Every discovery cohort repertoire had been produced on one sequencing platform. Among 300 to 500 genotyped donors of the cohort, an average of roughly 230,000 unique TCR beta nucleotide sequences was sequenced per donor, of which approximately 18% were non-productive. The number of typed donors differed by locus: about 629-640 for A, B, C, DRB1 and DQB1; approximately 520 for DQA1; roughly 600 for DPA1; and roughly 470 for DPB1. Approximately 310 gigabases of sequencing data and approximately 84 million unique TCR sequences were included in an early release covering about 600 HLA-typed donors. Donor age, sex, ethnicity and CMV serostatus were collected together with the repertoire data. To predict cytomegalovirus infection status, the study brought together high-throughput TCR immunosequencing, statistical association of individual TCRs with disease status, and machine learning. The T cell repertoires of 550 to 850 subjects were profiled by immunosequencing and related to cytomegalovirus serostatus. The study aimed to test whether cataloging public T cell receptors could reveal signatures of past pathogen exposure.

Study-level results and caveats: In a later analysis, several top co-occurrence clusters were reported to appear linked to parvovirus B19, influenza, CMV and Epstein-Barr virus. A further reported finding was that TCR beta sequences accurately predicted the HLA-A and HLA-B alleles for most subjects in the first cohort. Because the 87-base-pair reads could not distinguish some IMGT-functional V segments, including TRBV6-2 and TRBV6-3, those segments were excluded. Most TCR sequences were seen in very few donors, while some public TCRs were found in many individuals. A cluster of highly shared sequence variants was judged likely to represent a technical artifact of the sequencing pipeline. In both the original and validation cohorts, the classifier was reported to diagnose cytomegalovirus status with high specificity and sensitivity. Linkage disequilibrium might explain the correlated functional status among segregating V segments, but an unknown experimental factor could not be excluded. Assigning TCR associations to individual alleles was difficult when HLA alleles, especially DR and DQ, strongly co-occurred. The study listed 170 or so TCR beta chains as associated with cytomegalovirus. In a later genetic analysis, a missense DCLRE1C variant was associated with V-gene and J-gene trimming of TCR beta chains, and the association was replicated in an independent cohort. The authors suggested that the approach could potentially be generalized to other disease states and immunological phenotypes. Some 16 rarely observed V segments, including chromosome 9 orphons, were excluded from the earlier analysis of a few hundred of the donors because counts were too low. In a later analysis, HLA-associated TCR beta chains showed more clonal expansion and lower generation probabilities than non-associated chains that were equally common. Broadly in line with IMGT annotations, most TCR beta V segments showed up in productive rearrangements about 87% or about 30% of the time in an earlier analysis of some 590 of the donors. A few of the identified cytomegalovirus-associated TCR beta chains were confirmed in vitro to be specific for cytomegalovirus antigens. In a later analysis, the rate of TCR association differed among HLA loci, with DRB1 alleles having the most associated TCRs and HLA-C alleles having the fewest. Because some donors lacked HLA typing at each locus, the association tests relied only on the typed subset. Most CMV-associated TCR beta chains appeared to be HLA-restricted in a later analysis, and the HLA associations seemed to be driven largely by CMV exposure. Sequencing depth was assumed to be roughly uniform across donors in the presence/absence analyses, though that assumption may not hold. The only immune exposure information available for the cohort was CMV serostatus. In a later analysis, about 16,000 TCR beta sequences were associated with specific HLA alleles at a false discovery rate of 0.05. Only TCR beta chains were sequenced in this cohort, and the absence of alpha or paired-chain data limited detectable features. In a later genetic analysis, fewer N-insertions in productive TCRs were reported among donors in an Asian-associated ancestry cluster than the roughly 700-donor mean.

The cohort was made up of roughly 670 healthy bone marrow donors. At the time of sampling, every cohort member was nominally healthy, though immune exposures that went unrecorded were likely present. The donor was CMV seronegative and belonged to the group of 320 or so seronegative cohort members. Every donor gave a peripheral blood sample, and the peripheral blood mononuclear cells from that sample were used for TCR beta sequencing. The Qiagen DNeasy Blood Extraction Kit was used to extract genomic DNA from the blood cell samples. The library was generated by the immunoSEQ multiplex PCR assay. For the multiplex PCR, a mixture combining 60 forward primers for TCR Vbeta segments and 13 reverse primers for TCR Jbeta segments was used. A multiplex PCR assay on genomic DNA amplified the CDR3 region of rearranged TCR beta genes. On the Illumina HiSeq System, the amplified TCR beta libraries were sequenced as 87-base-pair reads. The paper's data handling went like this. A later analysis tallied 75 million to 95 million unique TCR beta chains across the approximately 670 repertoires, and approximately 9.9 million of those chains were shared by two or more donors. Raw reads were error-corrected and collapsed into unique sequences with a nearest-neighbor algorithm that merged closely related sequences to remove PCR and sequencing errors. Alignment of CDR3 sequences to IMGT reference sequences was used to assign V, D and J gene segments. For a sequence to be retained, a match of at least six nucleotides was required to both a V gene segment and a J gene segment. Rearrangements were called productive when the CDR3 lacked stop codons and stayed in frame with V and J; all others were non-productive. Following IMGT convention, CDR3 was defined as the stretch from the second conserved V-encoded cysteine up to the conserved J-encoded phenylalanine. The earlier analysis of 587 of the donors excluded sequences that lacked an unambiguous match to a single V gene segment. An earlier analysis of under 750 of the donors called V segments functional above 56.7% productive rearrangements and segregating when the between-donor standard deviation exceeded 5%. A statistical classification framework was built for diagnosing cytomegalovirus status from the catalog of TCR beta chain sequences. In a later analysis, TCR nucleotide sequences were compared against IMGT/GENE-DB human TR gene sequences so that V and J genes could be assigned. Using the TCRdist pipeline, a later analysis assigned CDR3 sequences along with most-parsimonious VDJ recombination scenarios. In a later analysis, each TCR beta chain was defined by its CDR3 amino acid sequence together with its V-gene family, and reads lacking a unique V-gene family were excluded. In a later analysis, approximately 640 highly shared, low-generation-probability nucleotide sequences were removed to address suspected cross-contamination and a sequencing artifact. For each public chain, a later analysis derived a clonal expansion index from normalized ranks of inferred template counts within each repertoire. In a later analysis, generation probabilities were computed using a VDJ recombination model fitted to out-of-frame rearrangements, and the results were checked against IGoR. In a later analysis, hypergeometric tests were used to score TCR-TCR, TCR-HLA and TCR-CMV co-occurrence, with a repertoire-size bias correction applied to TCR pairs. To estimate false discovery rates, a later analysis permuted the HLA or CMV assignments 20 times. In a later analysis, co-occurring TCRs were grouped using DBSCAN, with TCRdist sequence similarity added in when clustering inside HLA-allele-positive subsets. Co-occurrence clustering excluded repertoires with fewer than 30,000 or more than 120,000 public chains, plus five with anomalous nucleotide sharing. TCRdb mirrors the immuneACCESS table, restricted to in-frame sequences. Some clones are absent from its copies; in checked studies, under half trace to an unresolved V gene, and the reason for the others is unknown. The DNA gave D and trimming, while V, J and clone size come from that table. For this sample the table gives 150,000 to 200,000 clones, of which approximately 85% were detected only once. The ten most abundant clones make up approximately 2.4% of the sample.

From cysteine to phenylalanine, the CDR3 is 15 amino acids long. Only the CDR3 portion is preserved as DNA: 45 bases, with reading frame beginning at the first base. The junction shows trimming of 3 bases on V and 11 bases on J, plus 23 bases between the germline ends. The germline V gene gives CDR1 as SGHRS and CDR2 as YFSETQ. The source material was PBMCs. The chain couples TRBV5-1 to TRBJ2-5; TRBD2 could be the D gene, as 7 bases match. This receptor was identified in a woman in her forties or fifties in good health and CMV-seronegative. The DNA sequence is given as TGCGCCAGCAGCTGGGGCGGTGGCGGGGGCTACGGGCAGTACTTC. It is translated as CASSWGGGGGYGQYF.